This T cell receptor beta chain emerged from a study of blood T cell repertoires in COVID-19. Study overall: PBMCs, B-cell-depleted T cells, or T cells were the source of the cDNA or gDNA that made up the material.

Ages ranged from roughly 18 to 100 years, with residence in more than 20 US areas. Libraries were prepared by immunoSEQ multiplex PCR; TCRdb keeps only in-frame clonotypes and omits some of them. The sample lists a few hundred thousand clones, roughly 92% occurring once. This CDR3 has 14 residues. Deletions cut 4 bases from V and 2 bases from J, with 10 bases between. Germline-derived CDR1 and CDR2 are SGHRS and YFSETQ. This sequence originates from a woman in her thirties or forties who had been exposed to COVID-19. The chain employs TRBV5-1 and TRBJ1-3, with D possibly being TRBD1 (5 bases). The sequenced sample was PBMCs or T cells enriched from blood (not recorded which). The CDR3 here is CASSRGEAGNTIYF. CDR3 nucleotide sequence: TGCGCCAGCAGCCGGGGGGAAGCTGGAAACACCATATATTTT.